Following are 24 T cell receptor beta chains from one sample sequenced in a study of blood T cell repertoires in COVID-19. Profiling relied on immunoSEQ multiplex PCR, and the TCRdb table lists in-frame clones only, not all of them. The sample carries roughly 120,000 clones, approximately 85% recorded once. What was sequenced was peripheral blood. These receptors were collected from a woman aged 55-69 years with COVID-19, enrolled during active disease.

To note about this clone: One end of the junction does not line up with germline, which may come from a read error. V and J are TRBV27 and TRBJ1-6, with 9 bases fitting TRBD1. The CDR3 consists of 16 residues. Germline V lookup: CDR1 MNHEY, CDR2 SMNVEV (reference sequence). CDR3 amino acids: CASKTRTGAYNSPLHF. The CDR3 DNA reads as TGTGCCAGCAAAACCCGGACAGGGGCCTACAATTCACCCCTCCACTTT.

This chain joins TRBV19 and TRBJ2-2; 7 bases are a match to TRBD1. J was trimmed by 3 bases and V by 1 base; bases with no gene match: 8. The CDR3 spans 17 residues. The germline CDR1 and CDR2 sequences are LNHDA and SQIVND (reference sequence). This CDR3 is CASSIAMDRHDTGELFF. CDR3 coding DNA: TGTGCCAGTAGTATAGCTATGGACAGGCATGACACCGGGGAGCTGTTTTTT.

The genes are TRBV6-5 and TRBJ1-2; 8 nucleotides align to TRBD1. The CDR3 is 14 amino acids. Germline-derived CDR1 and CDR2 are MNHEY and SVGAGI. After removal of 0 bases from V and 10 bases from J, the junction contained 7 bases not matched to a gene. In DNA, the CDR3 is TGTGCCAGCAGTTACTCCGACAGGGGAGATGACTACACCTTC. Residues: CASSYSDRGDDYTF.

The chain links TRBV11-2 to TRBJ1-3, with 9 nucleotides matching TRBD1. CDR1 is SGHAT and CDR2 is FQNNGV in the germline V gene. This CDR3 is 14 amino acids long. With V trimmed by 3 bases and J by 4 bases, 1 base remained unmatched. The DNA of the CDR3 is TGTGCCAGCAGCTTCGACAGGGGGGGAAACACCATATATTTT. Protein: CASSFDRGGNTIYF.

Concerning this clone itself: The same CDR3 can be traced to other DNA sequences in this sample. The gene calls are TRBV6-5 and TRBJ1-2, with D possibly matching TRBD1 (6 bases). Trimming cost V 6 bases and J 2 bases, with 10 bases left between them. Germline V CDR1 and CDR2: MNHEY, SVGAGI. This CDR3 is 13 amino acids long. The CDR3 region is CASSRTENYGYTF. CDR3 DNA: TGTGCCAGCAGCAGGACAGAAAACTATGGCTACACCTTC.

This clone was seen more than once but under ten times. This chain joins TRBV5-1 and TRBJ1-2; D may be TRBD1 (6 bases). The germline V gene has CDR1 SGHRS and CDR2 YFSETQ. The CDR3 contains 13 residues. Between the trimmed V and J ends, which lost 0 bases and 5 bases, there was a span of 8 bases. The DNA of the CDR3 is TGCGCCAGCAGCTTGGAAGGGGGTTATGGCTACACCTTC. This translates into CASSLEGGYGYTF.

This sequence joins TRBV14 and TRBJ2-3; possibly TRBD2 for D (5 bases). The CDR3 is 16 amino acids. CDR1 and CDR2 (germline): SGHDN, FVKESK. Trimming took 3 bases from V and 0 from J, leaving 13 bases between them. CDR3 sequence: CASSQPAGFSTDTQYF. CDR3 DNA sequence: TGTGCCAGCAGCCAGCCCGCGGGTTTTAGCACAGATACGCAGTATTTT.

The chain is built from TRBV27 and TRBJ1-2, with TRBD1 identical over 7 bases. Germline-derived CDR1 and CDR2 are MNHEY and SMNVEV (reference sequence). The CDR3 runs 15 residues. V dropped 0 bases and J dropped 6; count of bases not matched to a gene: 7. CDR3 bases: TGTGCCAGCAGTTTATCGCACAGGGGTCTCGATGGCTACACCTTC. Protein product: CASSLSHRGLDGYTF.

This chain uses TRBV3-1 (or the pseudogene TRBV3-2) with TRBJ1-6; 8 nucleotides match TRBD1. V trimming: 2 bases; J trimming: 9 bases; junction bases outside the gene matches: 12. This CDR3 comprises 17 residues. The germline V gene encodes CDR1 LGHDT and CDR2 YNNKEL (reference sequence). The DNA of the CDR3 is TGTGCCAGCAGCCAACTCCCTCAGGGGGCAGGCGGTTCACCCCTCCACTTT. Its protein product is CASSQLPQGAGGSPLHF.

J is TRBJ2-1 and V is TRBV9, with D maybe TRBD1 (5 bases). The CDR3 is made up of 15 amino acids. Germline V gives CDR1 SGDLS, CDR2 YYNGEE. The V end lost 0 bases, the J end lost 4 bases, and 11 bases lay between the germline ends. The chain's CDR3 is CASSVAPTAYNEQFF. CDR3 coding DNA: TGTGCCAGCAGCGTAGCCCCGACAGCATACAATGAGCAGTTCTTC. The complete variable domain, with remaining parts taken from reference TRBV9 and TRBJ2-1, reads DSGVTQTPKHLITATGQRVTLRCSPRSGDLSVYWYQQSLDQGLQFLIQYYNGEERAKGNILERFSAQQFPDLHSELNLSSLELGDSALYFCASSVAPTAYNEQFFGPGTRLTVL.

This clone was seen just once. The CDR3 loop reads CASSDAGTGRSYEQYF. The CDR3 nucleotides read TGTGCCAGCAGCGATGCAGGGACAGGGAGGTCCTACGAGCAGTACTTC. The chain uses TRBV11-2 and TRBJ2-7, with TRBD1 matching over 9 bases. Germline V lookup: CDR1 SGHAT, CDR2 FQNNGV. Trimming took 5 bases from V and 1 from J; bases not matched to a gene: 9. The CDR3 is 16 amino acids.

The rearrangement joins TRBV18 to TRBJ2-3, with no clear D. Trimming removed 6 bases at V and 0 bases at J, with 13 bases between. In germline, CDR1 is KGHSH, CDR2 LQKENI. The CDR3 is made up of 15 amino acids. The CDR3 loop is CASSPSKTSTDTQYF. The CDR3, as DNA: TGTGCCAGCTCGCCCAGCAAGACTAGCACAGATACGCAGTATTTT.

The chain couples TRBV7-8 to TRBJ1-3, with TRBD1 matching 9 bases. The V and J ends lost 0 bases and 2 bases, in that order; junction bases with no gene match: 2. Germline V gene lookup returns CDR1 SGHVS and CDR2 FQNEAQ. The CDR3 contains 16 residues. CDR3 DNA: TGTGCCAGCAGCTTAGCACAGGGGGCAACTGGAAACACCATATATTTT. Protein sequence: CASSLAQGATGNTIYF.

This chain joins TRBV3-1 (or the pseudogene TRBV3-2) and TRBJ1-1; D is perhaps TRBD1 (5 bases). Germline V gives CDR1 LGHDT, CDR2 YNNKEL (reference sequence). V shed 7 bases and J shed 6 bases, with 12 bases lying between them. This CDR3 has 12 amino acids. The CDR3 coding sequence is TGTGCCAGCACGGGCGGAGGGGCTGAAGCTTTCTTT. Amino acids: CASTGGGAEAFF.

The rearrangement joins TRBV3-1 (or the pseudogene TRBV3-2) to TRBJ1-3, with TRBD1 identical over 7 bases. Germline V CDR1 and CDR2: LGHDT, YNNKEL (reference sequence). The CDR3 has 15 amino acids. V trimming: 1 base; J trimming: 4 bases; junction bases outside the gene matches: 4. CDR3 in DNA: TGTGCCAGCAGCCAAGTGACAGGGAAGGGAAACACCATATATTTT. This encodes CASSQVTGKGNTIYF.

CDR3 sequence (DNA): TGTGCCAGCAGCCCAGGCAACTCTGGAAACACCATATATTTT. Protein product: CASSPGNSGNTIYF. This rearrangement joins TRBV28 to TRBJ1-3; no clear D gene. Trimming left V 6 bases short and J 0 bases short, with 9 bases between. Germline V gives CDR1 MDHEN, CDR2 SYDVKM. The CDR3 is 14 residues long.

About this clone itself: The sample contains more than one DNA sequence encoding this CDR3. The J gene is TRBJ1-5, the V gene TRBV3-1 (or the pseudogene TRBV3-2); D is uncertain. The CDR3 is made up of 13 amino acids. Germline CDR1 and CDR2: LGHDT and YNNKEL (reference sequence). V shed 1 base and J shed 4 bases, with 5 bases lying between them. CDR3 bases: TGTGCCAGCAGCCAAGGTAGAAATCAGCCCCAGCATTTT. Encoded protein: CASSQGRNQPQHF.

As DNA, the CDR3 is TGCGCCAGCAGCACCGTTACCGGGACAGGGATCCCCTTTTATAGCAATCAGCCCCAGCATTTT. Translating it yields CASSTVTGTGIPFYSNQPQHF. The rearrangement links TRBV5-1 to TRBJ1-5; the match to TRBD1 covers 9 bases. Looked up from germline, CDR1 is SGHRS and CDR2 is YFSETQ. Trimming at V came to 4 bases and at J to 0 bases, leaving 20 bases not matched to a gene. CDR3 size: 21 residues.

V gene TRBV7-8 combines with J gene TRBJ1-1; TRBD1 matches 9 bases. The CDR3 has 16 residues. The J segment lost 0 bases and the V segment lost 2 bases, leaving 4 bases of the junction unmatched. The V gene's germline CDR1 is SGHVS and CDR2 FQNEAQ. CDR3 DNA sequence: TGTGCCAGCAGCTTAACGACAGGGGGGATGAACACTGAAGCTTTCTTT. This gives the protein CASSLTTGGMNTEAFF. The full variable domain, completed using reference TRBV7-8 and TRBJ1-1, is GAGVSQSPRYKVAKRGQDVALRCDPISGHVSLFWYQQALGQGPEFLTYFQNEAQLDKSGLPSDRFFAERPEGSVSTLKIQRTQQEDSAVYLCASSLTTGGMNTEAFFGQGTRLTVV.

The chain joins TRBV7-3 to TRBJ2-1; TRBD2 agrees at 12 bases. There are 16 residues in the CDR3. Germline V CDR1 and CDR2: SGHTA, FQGTGA. The ends lost 4 bases at V and 4 bases at J; junction bases unmatched: 5. The CDR3 loop is CASSYRTSGVYNEQFF. CDR3 sequence (DNA): TGTGCCAGCAGCTACAGGACTAGCGGGGTTTACAATGAGCAGTTCTTC. Drawing the rest from reference TRBV7-3 and TRBJ2-1, the complete variable domain is GAGVSQTPSNKVTEKGKYVELRCDPISGHTALYWYRQSLGQGPEFLIYFQGTGAADDSGLPNDRFFAVRPEGSVSTLKIQRTERGDSAVYLCASSYRTSGVYNEQFFGPGTRLTVL.

The rearrangement uses TRBV5-1 and TRBJ1-3; D is unclear. The germline V gene encodes CDR1 SGHRS and CDR2 YFSETQ. This CDR3 region has 14 residues. V lost 3 bases to trimming and J lost 1 base, with 8 bases between them. CDR3 bases: TGCGCCAGCAGCTCCGCTACTTCTGGAAACACCATATATTTT. The encoded protein is CASSSATSGNTIYF.

The V call is TRBV10-3, the J call TRBJ2-7; 11 bases fit TRBD2. This CDR3 region has 17 residues. In germline, CDR1 is ENHRY, CDR2 SYGVKD. V shed 4 bases, J shed 0 bases, and the junction held 8 bases outside the gene matches. CDR3 DNA: TGTGCCATCAGTGGTAGGACTAGCGGGTGGAGCTCCTACGAGCAGTACTTC. Its protein is CAISGRTSGWSSYEQYF.

V is TRBV19 and J is TRBJ2-2; maybe TRBD2 (6 bases). Trimming removed 3 bases at V and 8 bases at J, with 16 bases between. CDR1 is LNHDA, CDR2 SQIVND, per germline (reference sequence). The CDR3 totals 15 residues. The CDR3 reads CASSIGDSGSGELFF. The DNA for the CDR3 is TGTGCCAGTAGTATCGGTGATAGCGGTTCAGGGGAGCTGTTTTTT. Full variable domain (remainder filled in from reference TRBV19 and TRBJ2-2): DGGITQSPKYLFRKEGQNVTLSCEQNLNHDAMYWYRQDPGQGLRLIYYSQIVNDFQKGDIAEGYSVSREKKESFPLTVTSAQKNPTAFYLCASSIGDSGSGELFFGEGSRLTVL.

The V and J genes are TRBV28 and TRBJ1-2, with a weak D call TRBD1 (5 bases). This CDR3 has 15 amino acids. V dropped 8 bases and J dropped 4 bases, with 20 bases sitting between them. CDR1 and CDR2 from the germline V gene are MDHEN and SYDVKM. CDR3 protein: CASSKAGWFGYGYTF. CDR3 sequence (DNA): TGTGCCAGCTCGAAAGCAGGGTGGTTTGGCTATGGCTACACCTTC.